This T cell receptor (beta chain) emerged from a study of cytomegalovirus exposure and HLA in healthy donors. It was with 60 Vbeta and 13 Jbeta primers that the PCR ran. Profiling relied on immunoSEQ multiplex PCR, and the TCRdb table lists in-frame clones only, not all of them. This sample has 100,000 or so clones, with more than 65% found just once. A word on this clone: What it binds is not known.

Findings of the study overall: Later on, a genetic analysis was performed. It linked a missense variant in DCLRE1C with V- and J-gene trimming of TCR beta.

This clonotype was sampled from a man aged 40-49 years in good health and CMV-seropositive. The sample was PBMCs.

This CDR3 reads CASSYLTGETQYF. CDR3 in DNA: TGTGCCAGCAGTTACTTGACAGGAGAGACCCAGTACTTC. The chain uses TRBV6-5 and TRBJ2-5, with D maybe TRBD1 (6 bases). The CDR3 is 13 residues long. Trimming cost V 1 base and J 4 bases, with 7 bases left between them. Germline CDR1 is MNHEY and CDR2 is SVGAGI.